The 20 T cell receptor beta chains given below trace back to one sample, sequenced in a study of CD8 T cells in ankylosing spondylitis. TCRdb redid the calling of the 5' RACE reads with MiXCR, one entry per CDR3 protein. The table lists 150,000 to 200,000 distinct CDR3 sequences, over 10% of them singletons. The sample consisted of blood, either unsorted or a sorted T cell fraction (not recorded which). The receptors shown here come from a female donor with ankylosing spondylitis or in good health (not recorded which).

The chain recombines TRBV20-1 with TRBJ1-5; 8 nucleotides agree with TRBD1. The germline V gene has CDR1 DFQATT and CDR2 SNEGSKA (reference sequence). This CDR3 has 16 amino acids. V shed 6 bases and J 6 bases; nucleotides not matched to a gene: 16. The CDR3 is CSANPRGQVNSQPQHF. Here the CDR3 DNA reads TGCAGTGCCAACCCGCGGGGACAGGTCAACAGTCAGCCCCAGCATTTT.

This clonotype occurred many times. CDR3 DNA sequence: TGTGCCAGCAGTTTTGGGGACAGGGACACCGGGGAGCTGTTTTTT. Translation: CASSFGDRDTGELFF. The J gene is TRBJ2-2, the V gene TRBV12-3 or TRBV12-4; TRBD1 agrees at 9 bases. V dropped 3 bases and J dropped 3; count of bases not matched to a gene: 2. This CDR3 comprises 15 residues.

This clonotype was seen many times. The CDR3 is CASSLDRDYRREQYF. The CDR3 nucleotides are TGTGCCAGCAGCTTAGACCGGGACTATAGGCGGGAGCAGTACTTC. This chain links TRBV7-9 with TRBJ2-7; 7 nucleotides match TRBD2. Germline V lookup: CDR1 SEHNR, CDR2 FQNEAQ (reference sequence). The junction had 10 bases not matched to a gene; V was cut back by 1 base and J by 7 bases. This CDR3 is 15 amino acids long.

The table lists this clonotype with many counts. This chain joins TRBV7-2 and TRBJ1-2, with TRBD1 matching over 9 bases. The ends lost 5 bases at V and 3 bases at J; junction bases unmatched: 7. From germline, CDR1 is SGHTA and CDR2 FQGNSA. This CDR3 contains 15 residues. CDR3 sequence reads: CASSPQGAPYYGYTF. In DNA, the CDR3 is TGTGCCAGCAGCCCACAGGGGGCCCCATACTATGGCTACACCTTC.

There are many counts of this clonotype. The chain joins TRBV3-1 to TRBJ2-1, with unresolved D. The germline V gene has CDR1 LGHDT and CDR2 YNNKEL (reference sequence). Trimming stripped 4 bases from V and 6 bases from J, with 10 bases between. This CDR3 is built from 13 residues. DNA of the CDR3: TGTGCCAGCAGCCGAATGACTGGCAATGAGCAGTTCTTC. Encoded protein: CASSRMTGNEQFF.

The chain recombines TRBV19 with TRBJ2-4, with D possibly called TRBD1 or TRBD2 (5 bases each). V lost 5 bases and J lost 1, with 18 bases in between. The CDR3 is 17 amino acids. Germline V gene sequence: CDR1 LNHDA, CDR2 SQIVND (reference sequence). The CDR3 loop is CASSASGARGAKNIQYF. CDR3 nucleotides: TGTGCCAGTAGTGCCTCCGGGGCTAGAGGGGCCAAAAACATTCAGTACTTC.

The rearrangement uses TRBV19 and TRBJ2-1, with 13 bases fitting TRBD2. The V gene end was trimmed by 7 bases and the J gene end by 7 bases; junction bases not matched to a gene: 10. The CDR3 consists of 16 residues. Germline loops: CDR1 LNHDA, CDR2 SQIVND (reference sequence). The CDR3: CASTTSGRAQRNEQFF. Written as DNA, the CDR3 is TGTGCCAGTACTACTAGCGGGAGGGCCCAAAGAAATGAGCAGTTCTTC.

Remarks on this clonotype: Germline and junction disagree at one end, which may indicate a read error. The chain employs TRBV20-1 and TRBJ2-2; 11 bases are a match to TRBD2. This CDR3 region has 16 residues. Per germline, CDR1 DFQATT and CDR2 SNEGSKA (reference sequence). The CDR3 loop reads CSAEDTLAGGTGELLF. CDR3 DNA: TGCAGTGCTGAAGACACCCTAGCGGGAGGCACCGGGGAGCTGCTTTTT.

Notes on this clonotype: It may be a read error: a sequence one base away is much more abundant. This chain links TRBV12-3 or TRBV12-4 with TRBJ2-2; D is unclear. CDR3 length: 14 residues. CDR3 nucleotides: TGTGTCAGCAGTGGGGTCAGGACCACCGGGGAGCTGTTTTTT. Its translation is CVSSGVRTTGELFF.

This clonotype appeared many times. The CDR3 bases are TGTGCCAGCAGCTTGAACAGGGGCTCTGGAAACACCATATATTTT. Protein: CASSLNRGSGNTIYF. The genes are TRBV5-4 and TRBJ1-3, with 7 bases matching TRBD1. The CDR3 is made up of 15 amino acids. Germline V gene data show CDR1 as SGHNT and CDR2 as YYREEE (reference sequence). After removal of 1 base from V and 0 bases from J, the junction contained 1 base not matched to a gene.

The V and J genes are TRBV20-1 and TRBJ2-1; 8 positions match TRBD2. The germline V gene encodes CDR1 DFQATT and CDR2 SNEGSKA (reference sequence). The CDR3 contains 14 residues. The V and J ends lost 5 bases and 8 bases, in that order; junction bases with no gene match: 11. CDR3: CSAPNSGISYEQFF. CDR3 sequence (DNA): TGCAGTGCTCCGAATAGCGGGATATCGTATGAGCAGTTCTTC.

The J gene is TRBJ2-3, the V gene TRBV5-1, with 7 bases aligning to TRBD2. CDR1 and CDR2 (germline): SGHRS, YFSETQ. J lost 6 bases, V lost 9 bases, and 19 bases had no gene match. CDR3 length equals 16 residues. The CDR3 loop reads CATGSGKRDSGDTQYF. CDR3 DNA sequence: TGCGCCACAGGGTCGGGCAAGCGGGATTCAGGGGATACGCAGTATTTT.

V is TRBV20-1 and J is TRBJ2-7; the D gene is possibly TRBD2 (5 bases). Trimming removed 6 bases at V and 2 bases at J, with 14 bases between. The CDR3 contains 13 residues. Germline CDR1 is DFQATT and CDR2 is SNEGSKA (reference sequence). CDR3 DNA: TGCAGTGCCGAGGGTGGGGAACCCTACGAGCAGTACTTC. It yields the protein CSAEGGEPYEQYF.

The sample holds many counts of this clonotype. The V and J genes are TRBV29-1 and TRBJ2-4, with 7 bases identical to TRBD2. The CDR3 is 14 residues long. Germline V gene lookup returns CDR1 SQVTM and CDR2 ANQGSEA. Unmatched junction bases numbered 5, after V lost 0 bases and J lost 6 bases. This CDR3 is CSVEDRRERNIQYF. CDR3 DNA sequence: TGCAGCGTTGAAGATAGGCGGGAGAGAAACATTCAGTACTTC.

The table lists this clonotype with a count of one. The rearrangement joins TRBV20-1 to TRBJ2-3, with D possibly being TRBD2 (6 bases). Germline values: CDR1 DFQATT, CDR2 SNEGSKA (reference sequence). The CDR3 length is 16 residues. Trimming shortened V by 0 bases and J by 4 bases, and 17 bases separated the two germline ends. CDR3: CSARDPRTGVADTQYF. In nucleotides, the CDR3 is TGCAGTGCTAGAGATCCGAGAACGGGAGTGGCAGATACGCAGTATTTT.

This clonotype was counted ten times or more. The V gene is TRBV24-1, the J gene TRBJ1-1; 8 bases map to TRBD1. This CDR3 spans 18 amino acids. With 3 bases clipped from V and 0 bases from J, the junction kept 11 bases outside the gene matches. CDR1 and CDR2 from the germline V gene are KGHDR and SFDVKD. CDR3 DNA sequence: TGTGCCACCAGTGATGAGGACAGGGAGGAGTCCATGAACACTGAAGCTTTCTTT. Protein product: CATSDEDREESMNTEAFF.

This clonotype was found a few times. The chain recombines TRBV3-1 with TRBJ2-3; D is unclear. The CDR3 totals 14 residues. Germline V gene data show CDR1 as LGHDT and CDR2 as YNNKEL (reference sequence). Trimming took off 4 bases at V and 1 base at J, with 9 bases between the two ends. The CDR3 DNA follows: TGTGCCAGCAGCCTCTCTGCGGGCACAGATACGCAGTATTTT. Its protein is CASSLSAGTDTQYF.

This clonotype has only a few counts. This chain connects TRBV7-2 to TRBJ1-6; maybe TRBD1 (6 bases). The CDR3 covers 12 residues. Trimming shortened V by 8 bases and J by 11 bases, and 13 bases separated the two germline ends. CDR1 is SGHTA and CDR2 is FQGNSA in the germline V gene. The CDR3 DNA reads as TGTGCCAGCTTGAACAGGGCGGCACCCCTCCACTTT. This codes for CASLNRAAPLHF.

This clonotype was counted between two and nine times. The rearrangement joins TRBV6-1 to TRBJ2-4, with unresolved D. The germline CDR1 and CDR2 sequences are MNHNS and SASEGT. The germline V and J ends were trimmed by 7 bases and 3 bases, with 13 bases remaining between them. There are 14 residues in the CDR3. The CDR3 region is CASNLRALKNIQYF. The CDR3 DNA reads TGTGCCAGCAATCTCCGGGCCCTCAAAAACATTCAGTACTTC.

This clonotype came up many times. The chain carries TRBV5-1 and TRBJ2-7, with 11 bases aligning to TRBD2. This CDR3 has 15 residues. Germline CDR1 SGHRS, CDR2 YFSETQ. The ends lost 4 bases at V and 0 bases at J; junction bases unmatched: 3. CDR3 DNA: TGCGCCAGCAGCGAAACTAGCGGGAGCTCCTACGAGCAGTACTTC. Translated, it gives CASSETSGSSYEQYF.